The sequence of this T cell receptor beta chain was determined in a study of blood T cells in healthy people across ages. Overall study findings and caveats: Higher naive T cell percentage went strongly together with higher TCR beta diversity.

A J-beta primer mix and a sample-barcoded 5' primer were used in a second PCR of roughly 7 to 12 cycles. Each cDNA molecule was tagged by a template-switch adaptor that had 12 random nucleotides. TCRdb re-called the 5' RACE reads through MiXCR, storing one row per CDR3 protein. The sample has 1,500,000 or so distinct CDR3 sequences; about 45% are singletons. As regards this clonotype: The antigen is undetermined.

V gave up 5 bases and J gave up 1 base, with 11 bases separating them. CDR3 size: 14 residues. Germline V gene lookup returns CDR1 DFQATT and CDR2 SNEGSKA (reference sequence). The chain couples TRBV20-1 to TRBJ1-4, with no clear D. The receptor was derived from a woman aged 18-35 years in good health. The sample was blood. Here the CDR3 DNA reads TGCAGTGCTTCCCAGACGAGAACTAATGAAAAACTGTTTTTT. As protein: CSASQTRTNEKLFF.